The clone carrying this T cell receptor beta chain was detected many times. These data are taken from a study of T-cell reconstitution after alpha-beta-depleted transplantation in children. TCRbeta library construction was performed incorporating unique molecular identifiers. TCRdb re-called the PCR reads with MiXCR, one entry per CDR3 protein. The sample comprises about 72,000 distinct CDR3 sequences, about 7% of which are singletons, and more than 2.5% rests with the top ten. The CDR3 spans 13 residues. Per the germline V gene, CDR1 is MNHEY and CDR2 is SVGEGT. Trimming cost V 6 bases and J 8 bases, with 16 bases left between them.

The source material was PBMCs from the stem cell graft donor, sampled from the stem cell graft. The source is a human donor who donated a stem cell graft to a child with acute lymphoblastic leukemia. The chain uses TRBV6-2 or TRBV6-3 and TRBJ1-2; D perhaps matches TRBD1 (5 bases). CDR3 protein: CASSRDGVGGYTF. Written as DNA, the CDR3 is TGTGCCAGCAGCCGGGACGGCGTGGGAGGCTACACCTTC.